This T cell receptor beta chain is drawn from a study of T cells after yellow fever vaccination. Overall study: Fractions of limited cellularity were prepared by means of SMART-Seq v4 Ultra Low Input.

General observations from the study: In post-booster samples, most primary-vaccination clones reappeared (about 95% CD4, over 70% CD8). It was a small share of clonotypes that appeared in both CD4 and CD8 compartments. Weaker in magnitude, the secondary response showed a faster peak on day 5 versus 15.

The length of the CDR3 is 14 residues. V gave up 5 bases and J gave up 2 bases, with 11 bases separating them. Germline loops: CDR1 SGHTA, CDR2 FQGNSA. Notes on this clonotype: Its target is not known.

From the 5' RACE reads, TCRdb called clonotypes with MiXCR, one entry per CDR3 protein. The top ten clones hold 3% to 3.5% of a sample with approximately 300,000 distinct CDR3 sequences, roughly 10% of them seen once. The V and J genes are TRBV7-2 and TRBJ2-3; D is perhaps TRBD1 (5 bases). The clonotype was recovered from a man younger than 35 who received the YFV17D yellow fever vaccine. Sequences were derived from CD4+ T cells sorted from PBMCs, sampled 45 days after the yellow fever booster vaccination. CDR3: CASSRRTLTDTQYF. CDR3 coding DNA: TGTGCCAGCAGCCGTAGGACACTCACAGATACGCAGTATTTT. The entire variable domain, with the rest obtained from reference TRBV7-2 and TRBJ2-3, is as follows: GAGVSQSPSNKVTEKGKDVELRCDPISGHTALYWYRQSLGQGLEFLIYFQGNSAPDKSGLPSDRFSAERTGGSVSTLTIQRTQQEDSAVYLCASSRRTLTDTQYFGPGTRLTVL.